This T cell receptor beta chain was identified during a study of somatic mutations in cytotoxic T cells in rheumatoid arthritis. In the study overall: Patients gave 30 ml EDTA peripheral blood immediately after diagnosis, prior to starting treatment. Findings of the study overall: With age, CD8+ clonality increased in rheumatoid arthritis patients, whereas no such increase appeared in healthy controls. CD8+ T-cell clonality did not differ significantly between rheumatoid arthritis patients and age-matched healthy controls.

Authors' analysis steps: Expanded CD8+ clones from patients, those larger than 1%, seldom had a match among published virus-specific TCRB sequences. TCRdb's table, derived via immunoSEQ multiplex PCR, lists solely in-frame clones and lacks some. D and trimming were read from the DNA, whereas the V and J calls and clone size are those reported in that table. Of around 19,000 clones listed, around 80% were seen once; the top ten hold 8.9%. This clone was seen just once. Its target is not known. Germline CDR1 reads LNHNV; CDR2 reads YYDKDF (reference sequence). This CDR3 contains 13 residues. The V end lost 5 bases, the J end lost 4 bases, and 11 bases lay between the germline ends.

This TCR was sampled from an adult with rheumatoid arthritis. V is TRBV15 and J is TRBJ2-5, with a weak D call TRBD1 (6 bases). The sequencing input was CD8+ T cells sorted from blood. CDR3 residues: CATSSRGGETQYF. In DNA, the CDR3 is TGTGCCACCAGCTCACGAGGGGGAGAGACCCAGTACTTC.